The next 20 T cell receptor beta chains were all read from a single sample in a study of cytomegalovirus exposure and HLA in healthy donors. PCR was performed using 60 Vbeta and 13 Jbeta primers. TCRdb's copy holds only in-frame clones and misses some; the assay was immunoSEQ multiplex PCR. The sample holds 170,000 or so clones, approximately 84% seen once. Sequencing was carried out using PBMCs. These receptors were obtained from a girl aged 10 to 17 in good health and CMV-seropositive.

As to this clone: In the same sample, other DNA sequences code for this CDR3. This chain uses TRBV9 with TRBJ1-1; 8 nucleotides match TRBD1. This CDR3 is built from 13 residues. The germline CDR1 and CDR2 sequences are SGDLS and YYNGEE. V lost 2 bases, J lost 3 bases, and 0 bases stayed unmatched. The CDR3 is CASSVGQDTEAFF. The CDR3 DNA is TGTGCCAGCAGCGTGGGACAGGACACTGAAGCTTTCTTT.

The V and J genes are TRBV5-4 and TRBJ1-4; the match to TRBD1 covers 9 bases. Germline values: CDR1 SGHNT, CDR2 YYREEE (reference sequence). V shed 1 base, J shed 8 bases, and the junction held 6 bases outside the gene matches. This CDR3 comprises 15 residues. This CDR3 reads CASSLKGQGLEKLFF. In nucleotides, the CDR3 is TGTGCCAGCAGCTTGAAGGGACAGGGCTTAGAAAAACTGTTTTTT.

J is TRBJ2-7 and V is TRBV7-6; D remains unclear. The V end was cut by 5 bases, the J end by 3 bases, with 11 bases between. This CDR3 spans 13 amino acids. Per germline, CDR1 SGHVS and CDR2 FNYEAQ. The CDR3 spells CASSRLQSYEQYF. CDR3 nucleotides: TGTGCCAGCAGCCGCTTACAGAGCTACGAGCAGTACTTC. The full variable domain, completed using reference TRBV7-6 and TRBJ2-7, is GAGVSQSPRYKVTKRGQDVALRCDPISGHVSLYWYRQALGQGPEFLTYFNYEAQQDKSGLPNDRFSAERPEGSISTLTIQRTEQRDSAMYRCASSRLQSYEQYFGPGTRLTVT.

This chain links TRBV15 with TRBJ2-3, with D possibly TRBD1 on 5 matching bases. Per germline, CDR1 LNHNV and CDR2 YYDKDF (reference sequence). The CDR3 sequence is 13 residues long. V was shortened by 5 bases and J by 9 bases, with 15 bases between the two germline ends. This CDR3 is CATSPQGQGTQYF. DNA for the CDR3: TGTGCCACCAGCCCTCAAGGGCAGGGAACGCAGTATTTT.

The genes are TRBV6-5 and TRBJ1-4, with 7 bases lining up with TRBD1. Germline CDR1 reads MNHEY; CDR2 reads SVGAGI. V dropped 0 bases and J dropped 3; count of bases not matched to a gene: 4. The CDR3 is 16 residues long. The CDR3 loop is CASSYSFTGANEKLFF. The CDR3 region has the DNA TGTGCCAGCAGTTACTCTTTCACAGGGGCTAATGAAAAACTGTTTTTT.

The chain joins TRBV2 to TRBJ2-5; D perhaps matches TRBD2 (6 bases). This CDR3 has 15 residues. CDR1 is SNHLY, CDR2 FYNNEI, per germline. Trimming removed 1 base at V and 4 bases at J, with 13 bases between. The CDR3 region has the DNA TGTGCCAGCAGTGAAGTCGCCCGGGGAGGAGAGACCCAGTACTTC. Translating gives CASSEVARGGETQYF.

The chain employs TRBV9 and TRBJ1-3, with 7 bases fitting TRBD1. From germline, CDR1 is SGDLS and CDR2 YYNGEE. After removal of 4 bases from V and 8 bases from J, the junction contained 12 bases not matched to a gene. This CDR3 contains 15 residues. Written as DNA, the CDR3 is TGTGCCAGCAGCTCAGGACAGGTTATAGTTGACACCATATATTTT. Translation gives CASSSGQVIVDTIYF.

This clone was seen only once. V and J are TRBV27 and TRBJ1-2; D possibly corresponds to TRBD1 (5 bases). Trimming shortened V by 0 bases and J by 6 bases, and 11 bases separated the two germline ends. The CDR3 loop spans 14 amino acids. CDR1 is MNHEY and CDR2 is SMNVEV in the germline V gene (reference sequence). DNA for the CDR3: TGTGCCAGCAGTTTATCGAGGCAGGGTAATGGCTACACCTTC. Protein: CASSLSRQGNGYTF.

This chain's CDR3 is CASRKRDRVYEQYF. The CDR3, as DNA: TGTGCCAGCAGGAAACGGGACAGGGTCTACGAGCAGTACTTC. The V call is TRBV7-8, the J call TRBJ2-7; 9 bases are shared with TRBD1. The germline V gene has CDR1 SGHVS and CDR2 FQNEAQ. This CDR3 is 14 amino acids long. V lost 6 bases and J lost 3; bases outside the gene matches: 6. Drawing the rest from reference TRBV7-8 and TRBJ2-7, the complete variable domain is GAGVSQSPRYKVAKRGQDVALRCDPISGHVSLFWYQQALGQGPEFLTYFQNEAQLDKSGLPSDRFFAERPEGSVSTLKIQRTQQEDSAVYLCASRKRDRVYEQYFGPGTRLTVT.

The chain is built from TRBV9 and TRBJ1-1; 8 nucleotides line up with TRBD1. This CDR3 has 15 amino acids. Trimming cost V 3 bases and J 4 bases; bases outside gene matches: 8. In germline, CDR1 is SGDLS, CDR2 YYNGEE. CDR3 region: CASSGGRGRGTEAFF. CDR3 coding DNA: TGTGCCAGCAGCGGGGGCAGGGGGCGAGGCACTGAAGCTTTCTTT.

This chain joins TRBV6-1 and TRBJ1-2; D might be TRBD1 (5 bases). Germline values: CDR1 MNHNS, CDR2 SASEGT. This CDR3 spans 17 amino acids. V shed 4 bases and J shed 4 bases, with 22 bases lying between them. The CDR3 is CASSAGWGVRGSYGYTF. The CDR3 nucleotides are TGTGCCAGCAGTGCCGGATGGGGGGTCCGGGGGTCCTATGGCTACACCTTC.

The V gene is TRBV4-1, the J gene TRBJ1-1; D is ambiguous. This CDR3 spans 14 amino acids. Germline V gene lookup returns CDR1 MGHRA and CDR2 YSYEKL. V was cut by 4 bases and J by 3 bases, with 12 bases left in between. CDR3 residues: CASSRLSRDTEAFF. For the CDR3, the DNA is TGCGCCAGCAGCCGACTCTCACGGGACACTGAAGCTTTCTTT.

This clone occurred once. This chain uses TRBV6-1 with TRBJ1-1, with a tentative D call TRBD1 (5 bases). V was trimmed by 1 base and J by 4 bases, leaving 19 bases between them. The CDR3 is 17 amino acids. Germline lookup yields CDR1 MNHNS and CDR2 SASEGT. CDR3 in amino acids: CASSEGWGSPKGTEAFF. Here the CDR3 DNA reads TGTGCCAGCAGTGAAGGGTGGGGCAGTCCTAAGGGCACTGAAGCTTTCTTT.

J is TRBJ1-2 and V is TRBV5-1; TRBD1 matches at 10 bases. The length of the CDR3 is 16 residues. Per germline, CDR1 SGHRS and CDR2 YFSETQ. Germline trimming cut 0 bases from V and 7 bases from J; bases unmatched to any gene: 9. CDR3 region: CASSLGKETGGSGYTF. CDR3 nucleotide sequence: TGCGCCAGCAGCTTGGGGAAGGAGACAGGGGGCAGTGGCTACACCTTC.

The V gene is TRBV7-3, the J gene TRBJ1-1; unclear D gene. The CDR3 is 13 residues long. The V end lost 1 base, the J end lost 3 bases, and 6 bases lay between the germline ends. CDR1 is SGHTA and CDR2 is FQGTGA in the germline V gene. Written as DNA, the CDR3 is TGTGCCAGCAGCTTAAACGGGGACACTGAAGCTTTCTTT. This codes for CASSLNGDTEAFF.

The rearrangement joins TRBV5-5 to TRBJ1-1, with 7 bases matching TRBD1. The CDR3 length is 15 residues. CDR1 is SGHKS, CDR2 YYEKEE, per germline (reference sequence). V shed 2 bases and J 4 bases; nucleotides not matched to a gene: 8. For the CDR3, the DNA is TGTGCCAGCAGCTTCCTAACAGGGGTGAGCACTGAAGCTTTCTTT. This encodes CASSFLTGVSTEAFF.

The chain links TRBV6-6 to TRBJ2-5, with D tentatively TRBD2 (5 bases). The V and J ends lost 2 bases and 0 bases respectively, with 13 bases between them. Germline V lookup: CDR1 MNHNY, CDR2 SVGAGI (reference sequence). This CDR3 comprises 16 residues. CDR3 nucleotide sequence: TGTGCCAGCAGTTACCCCAACCTGGACTACCAAGAGACCCAGTACTTC. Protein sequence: CASSYPNLDYQETQYF.

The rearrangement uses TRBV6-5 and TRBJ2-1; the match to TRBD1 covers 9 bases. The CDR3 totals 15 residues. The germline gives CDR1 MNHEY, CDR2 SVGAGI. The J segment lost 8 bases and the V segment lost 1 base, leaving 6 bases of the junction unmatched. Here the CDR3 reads CASSYFGTGKHEQFF. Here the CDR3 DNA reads TGTGCCAGCAGTTACTTTGGGACAGGGAAGCATGAGCAGTTCTTC.

The CDR3 here is CAWSVRDRADGYTF. In DNA form, the CDR3 reads TGTGCCTGGAGTGTACGAGACAGGGCTGATGGCTACACCTTC. The rearrangement uses TRBV30 and TRBJ1-2; 7 bases are shared with TRBD1. The CDR3 spans 14 residues. The V and J ends lost 0 bases and 6 bases, in that order; junction bases with no gene match: 7. Germline V gene sequence: CDR1 GTSNPN, CDR2 SVGIG (reference sequence).

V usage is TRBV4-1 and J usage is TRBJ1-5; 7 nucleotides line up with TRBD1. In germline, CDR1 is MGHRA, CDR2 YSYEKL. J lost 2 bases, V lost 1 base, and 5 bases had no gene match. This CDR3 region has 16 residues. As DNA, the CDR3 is TGCGCCAGCAGCCAAGGGGCAGGGGGAGGCAATCAGCCCCAGCATTTT. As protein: CASSQGAGGGNQPQHF.